The TCR beta chain described here comes from a study of technical replicates of blood from several donors. Trimming took 0 bases from V and 3 from J; bases not matched to a gene: 16. The germline V gene has CDR1 MNHNS and CDR2 SASEGT. The CDR3 is 19 residues long. Only in-frame clones appear in the TCRdb table, and some are missing; sequencing was by immunoSEQ multiplex PCR. The table has about 81,000 clones, roughly 95% seen once; the top ten hold roughly 0.37%. The sample was T cells isolated from PBMCs. This sequence was found in a human donor in good health. The V call is TRBV6-1, the J call TRBJ2-5, with 7 positions matching TRBD1. The CDR3 region is CASSEAFGTADSRKETQYF. CDR3 DNA sequence: TGTGCCAGCAGTGAAGCGTTTGGGACAGCGGACTCAAGGAAAGAGACCCAGTACTTC.